This entry features one T cell receptor beta chain sequence. Antigen: not known. This entry comes from a study of cytomegalovirus exposure and HLA in healthy donors. Germline V gene lookup returns CDR1 MNHNS and CDR2 SASEGT. Trimming shortened V by 3 bases and J by 3 bases, and 9 bases separated the two germline ends. This CDR3 region has 13 residues. Only in-frame clones appear in the TCRdb table, and some are missing; sequencing was by immunoSEQ multiplex PCR. Of some 170,000 clones listed, less than 90% were seen once; the top ten hold approximately 2.2%. General study findings and limits: Reportedly, cytomegalovirus status was diagnosed with high sensitivity and specificity. CMV antigen specificity was confirmed in vitro for a few CMV-associated chains. Researchers counted about 150 TCR beta chains as cytomegalovirus-associated.

The sequenced sample was PBMCs. This sequence joins TRBV6-1 and TRBJ2-7, with D perhaps matching TRBD2 (6 bases). This receptor was taken from a woman aged 18-29 years in good health and CMV-seronegative. CDR3 residues: CASSDGTLYEQYF. In DNA, the CDR3 is TGTGCCAGCAGTGACGGGACTCTCTACGAGCAGTACTTC.